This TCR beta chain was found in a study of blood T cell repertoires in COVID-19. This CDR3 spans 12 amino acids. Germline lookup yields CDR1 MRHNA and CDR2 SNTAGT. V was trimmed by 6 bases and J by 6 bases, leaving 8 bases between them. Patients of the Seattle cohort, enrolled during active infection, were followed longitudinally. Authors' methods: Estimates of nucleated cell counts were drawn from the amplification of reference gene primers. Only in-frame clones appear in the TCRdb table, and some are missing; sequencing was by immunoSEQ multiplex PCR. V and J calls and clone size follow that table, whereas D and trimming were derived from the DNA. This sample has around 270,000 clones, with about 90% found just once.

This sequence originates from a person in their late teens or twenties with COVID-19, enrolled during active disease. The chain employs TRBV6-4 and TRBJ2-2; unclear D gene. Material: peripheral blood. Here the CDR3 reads CASSPGPGELFF. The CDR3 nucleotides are TGTGCCAGCAGCCCAGGCCCCGGGGAGCTGTTTTTT.